The 28 T cell receptor beta chains in this list originate from one sample, sequenced in a study of blood T cell repertoires in COVID-19. The table came from immunoSEQ multiplex PCR; TCRdb's copy has only in-frame clones and leaves some out. The repertoire consists of around 40,000 clones, with roughly 90% occurring once and the leading ten covering approximately 15%. The sample was peripheral blood. These receptors all come from a human donor in a cohort sampled during active COVID-19.

V is TRBV5-4 and J is TRBJ2-3; D is ambiguous. V was cut by 0 bases and J by 6 bases, with 8 bases left in between. Germline lookup yields CDR1 SGHNT and CDR2 YYREEE (reference sequence). The CDR3 consists of 13 residues. Here the CDR3 reads CASSLEILDTQYF. DNA of the CDR3: TGTGCCAGCAGCTTGGAAATTCTCGATACGCAGTATTTT.

This sequence joins TRBV6-4 and TRBJ2-7, with 11 positions matching TRBD2. The germline CDR1 and CDR2 sequences are MRHNA and SNTAGT. This CDR3 is 18 amino acids long. The trim removed 3 bases at V and 2 bases at J, leaving 12 bases unmatched. The CDR3 coding sequence is TGTGCCAGCAGTGATCTACGGCTAGCGGGGGGACTAGCCTACGAGCAGTACTTC. This sequence encodes CASSDLRLAGGLAYEQYF.

The chain's CDR3 is CASSLGTGFAGELFF. CDR3 bases: TGTGCCAGCAGCTTAGGGACAGGGTTCGCCGGGGAGCTGTTTTTT. The chain has TRBV7-9 and TRBJ2-2, with TRBD1 matching over 8 bases. CDR1 and CDR2 from the germline V gene are SEHNR and FQNEAQ (reference sequence). The CDR3 has 15 amino acids. V shed 1 base and J 6 bases; nucleotides not matched to a gene: 4.

The V gene is TRBV7-3, the J gene TRBJ1-1; tentatively, D is TRBD1 (5 bases). The CDR3 contains 15 residues. V was cut by 4 bases and J by 0 bases, with 12 bases left in between. Germline V gene data show CDR1 as SGHTA and CDR2 as FQGTGA. The CDR3 is CASSWGDGLNTEAFF. In nucleotides, the CDR3 is TGTGCCAGCAGCTGGGGGGACGGCTTGAACACTGAAGCTTTCTTT.

The chain joins TRBV5-4 to TRBJ2-1; 10 nucleotides agree with TRBD1. V trimming: 9 bases; J trimming: 2 bases; junction bases outside the gene matches: 2. CDR1 is SGHNT, CDR2 YYREEE, per germline (reference sequence). There are 13 residues in the CDR3. CDR3 loop: CAIGQGAYNEQFF. Here the CDR3 DNA reads TGTGCCATAGGACAGGGGGCCTACAATGAGCAGTTCTTC.

This clone is judged large. The genes are TRBV4-1 and TRBJ2-5, with 7 bases aligning to TRBD2. Germline V gene lookup returns CDR1 MGHRA and CDR2 YSYEKL. The junction had 6 bases not matched to a gene; V was cut back by 3 bases and J by 2 bases. The length of the CDR3 is 15 residues. CDR3 nucleotide sequence: TGCGCCAGCAGCCAGGGGTTTAGCGGGCAAGAGACCCAGTACTTC. Its translation: CASSQGFSGQETQYF.

V gene TRBV4-1 combines with J gene TRBJ2-7; perhaps TRBD1 as D (6 bases). Trimming removed 4 bases at V and 2 bases at J, with 12 bases between. The CDR3 length is 14 residues. Germline V gene lookup returns CDR1 MGHRA and CDR2 YSYEKL. The CDR3 spells CASSLLQGAYEQYF. CDR3 DNA: TGCGCCAGCAGCCTCCTACAGGGAGCCTACGAGCAGTACTTC.

The chain has TRBV4-3 and TRBJ1-2, with D perhaps TRBD1 (5 bases). The V end was cut by 2 bases, the J end by 6 bases, with 13 bases between. Looked up from germline, CDR1 is LGHNA and CDR2 is YSLEER. CDR3 length: 14 amino acids. This CDR3 reads CASSQPGRGNGYTF. CDR3 bases: TGCGCCAGCAGCCAACCGGGACGGGGGAATGGCTACACCTTC.

In this sample, this clone turned up a few times. The chain couples TRBV2 to TRBJ1-2; maybe TRBD1 (5 bases). The CDR3 covers 13 residues. V dropped 0 bases and J dropped 8 bases, with 10 bases sitting between them. CDR1 is SNHLY, CDR2 FYNNEI, per germline. CDR3 bases: TGTGCCAGCAGTGAAGCGCAGGGAACCGGCTACACCTTC. Its translation is CASSEAQGTGYTF.

The chain has TRBV9 and TRBJ2-1, with 12 bases matching TRBD2. V shed 4 bases, J shed 4 bases, and the junction held 3 bases outside the gene matches. CDR1 is SGDLS, CDR2 YYNGEE, per germline. The CDR3 loop spans 15 amino acids. CDR3 region: CASSSSGGAYNEQFF. For the CDR3, the DNA is TGTGCCAGCAGCTCTAGCGGGGGGGCGTACAATGAGCAGTTCTTC.

V is TRBV7-6 and J is TRBJ2-1, with unresolved D. The CDR3 spans 16 residues. Trimming removed 0 bases from V and 3 bases from J, with 12 bases in between. In germline, CDR1 is SGHVS, CDR2 FNYEAQ. The CDR3 loop reads CASSLAARPVYNEQFF. The CDR3 DNA reads TGTGCCAGCAGCTTAGCAGCCCGTCCCGTCTACAATGAGCAGTTCTTC. The entire variable domain, with the rest obtained from reference TRBV7-6 and TRBJ2-1, is as follows: GAGVSQSPRYKVTKRGQDVALRCDPISGHVSLYWYRQALGQGPEFLTYFNYEAQQDKSGLPNDRFSAERPEGSISTLTIQRTEQRDSAMYRCASSLAARPVYNEQFFGPGTRLTVL.

The chain recombines TRBV19 with TRBJ1-2; D remains unclear. The germline V gene encodes CDR1 LNHDA and CDR2 SQIVND (reference sequence). V lost 1 base and J lost 6, with 12 bases in between. There are 14 residues in the CDR3. The CDR3 DNA reads as TGTGCCAGTAGTATAGGTGGCAGGATTAATGGCTACACCTTC. Protein: CASSIGGRINGYTF.

This chain joins TRBV6-2 or TRBV6-3 and TRBJ2-4; 7 positions agree with TRBD1. Germline values: CDR1 MNHEY, CDR2 SVGEGT. CDR3 length: 14 residues. The junction had 3 bases not matched to a gene; V was cut back by 2 bases and J by 5 bases. CDR3 DNA sequence: TGTGCCAGCAGTTACACCGGGACAGAAAACATTCAGTACTTC. Its translation: CASSYTGTENIQYF.

The CDR3 loop is CASSLGPAGAISYEQYF. The CDR3 coding sequence is TGTGCCAGCAGCTTAGGGCCAGCGGGGGCTATCTCCTACGAGCAGTACTTC. This chain links TRBV13 with TRBJ2-7; 8 nucleotides align to TRBD2. This CDR3 is 17 amino acids long. In germline, CDR1 is PRHDT, CDR2 FYEKMQ (reference sequence). Trimming cost V 0 bases and J 0 bases; bases outside gene matches: 7.

This clone appeared once. The rearrangement uses TRBV6-6 and TRBJ2-7; 7 bases are shared with TRBD1. V lost 7 bases and J lost 5; bases outside the gene matches: 11. CDR3 length equals 14 residues. Looked up from germline, CDR1 is MNHNY and CDR2 is SVGAGI (reference sequence). This chain's CDR3 is CASIRTGTSNEQYF. The CDR3 nucleotides are TGTGCCAGCATAAGGACAGGAACTTCGAACGAGCAGTACTTC.

V usage is TRBV4-3 and J usage is TRBJ1-2; D is unresolved. Trimming took 1 base from V and 4 from J, leaving 22 bases between them. The V gene's germline CDR1 is LGHNA and CDR2 YSLEER. This CDR3 has 18 amino acids. CDR3 residues: CASSQGGRGQKTLYGYTF. The CDR3 DNA reads as TGCGCCAGCAGCCAAGGTGGTCGTGGGCAGAAGACCCTCTATGGCTACACCTTC.

The chain employs TRBV6-6 and TRBJ1-2; 10 bases are shared with TRBD1. Trimming cost V 4 bases and J 8 bases; bases outside gene matches: 10. This CDR3 is built from 15 residues. Germline lookup yields CDR1 MNHNY and CDR2 SVGAGI (reference sequence). The CDR3 reads CASSSPLDRGKGYTF. In nucleotides, the CDR3 is TGTGCCAGCAGTTCCCCACTGGACAGGGGGAAAGGCTACACCTTC.

This chain links TRBV7-9 with TRBJ2-7; 7 positions match TRBD1. With V trimmed by 5 bases and J by 8 bases, 12 bases remained unmatched. Germline CDR1 is SEHNR and CDR2 is FQNEAQ (reference sequence). This CDR3 spans 14 amino acids. Here the CDR3 DNA reads TGTGCCAGCAGCCCAGGGACAGTCAACCGGCAGCAGTACTTC. It specifies CASSPGTVNRQQYF.

The table lists this clone with a count of one. The CDR3 region is CASSFFSGTGMNTEAFF. The CDR3 nucleotides read TGTGCCAGCAGCTTCTTTAGTGGGACAGGGATGAACACTGAAGCTTTCTTT. The chain is built from TRBV11-2 and TRBJ1-1; TRBD1 matches 9 bases. Trimming cost V 3 bases and J 0 bases; bases outside gene matches: 8. This CDR3 spans 17 amino acids. CDR1 is SGHAT and CDR2 is FQNNGV in the germline V gene.

The chain couples TRBV6-6 to TRBJ1-1, with no clear D. The CDR3 is 14 amino acids. Between the trimmed V and J ends, which lost 2 bases and 0 bases, there was a span of 7 bases. Germline CDR1 MNHNY, CDR2 SVGAGI (reference sequence). CDR3 DNA: TGTGCCAGCAGTTACCCGGAGATGAACACTGAAGCTTTCTTT. It specifies CASSYPEMNTEAFF.

This chain links TRBV29-1 with TRBJ1-1; TRBD1 might be the D (5 bases). The V and J ends lost 3 bases and 5 bases respectively, with 13 bases between them. CDR1 and CDR2 (germline): SQVTM, ANQGSEA. The CDR3 has 13 amino acids. CDR3 protein: CSVDPGGGTEAFF. CDR3 nucleotide sequence: TGCAGCGTTGATCCCGGGGGGGGAACTGAAGCTTTCTTT.

CDR3 amino acids: CASSSGTGGEQYF. The CDR3 nucleotides are TGTGCCAGCAGTTCCGGGACAGGGGGCGAGCAGTACTTC. The J gene is TRBJ2-7, the V gene TRBV6-6; 11 bases match TRBD1. The length of the CDR3 is 13 residues. The germline V gene has CDR1 MNHNY and CDR2 SVGAGI (reference sequence). The trim removed 4 bases at V and 6 bases at J, leaving 2 bases unmatched.

V and J are TRBV7-8 and TRBJ1-1; D is uncertain. The CDR3 runs to 12 residues. V was clipped by 3 bases and J by 7 bases, with 9 bases between them. From germline, CDR1 is SGHVS and CDR2 FQNEAQ. The CDR3 DNA is TGTGCCAGCAGCTTCGGGGTCCTTGAAGCTTTCTTT. This encodes CASSFGVLEAFF.

This sequence joins TRBV11-2 and TRBJ2-3; D is perhaps TRBD2 (6 bases). The CDR3 extends over 15 amino acids. V gave up 6 bases and J gave up 2 bases, with 15 bases separating them. Per the germline V gene, CDR1 is SGHAT and CDR2 is FQNNGV. The CDR3 reads CASSRNGGPTDTQYF. CDR3 sequence (DNA): TGTGCCAGCAGTCGAAACGGGGGACCCACAGATACGCAGTATTTT.

The chain couples TRBV5-4 to TRBJ1-4; D remains unclear. Germline-derived CDR1 and CDR2 are SGHNT and YYREEE (reference sequence). There are 15 residues in the CDR3. V lost 0 bases to trimming and J lost 5 bases, with 11 bases between them. The CDR3 loop is CASSLGAGLNEKLFF. CDR3 in DNA: TGTGCCAGCAGCTTGGGGGCAGGATTAAATGAAAAACTGTTTTTT.

The chain has TRBV19 and TRBJ2-2; 11 bases fit TRBD1. Germline V lookup: CDR1 LNHDA, CDR2 SQIVND (reference sequence). The CDR3 loop spans 17 amino acids. The ends lost 3 bases at V and 4 bases at J; junction bases unmatched: 7. The DNA of the CDR3 is TGTGCCAGTAGTATGAACTTCGGGACAGGGGGCACCGGGGAGCTGTTTTTT. Residues: CASSMNFGTGGTGELFF.

Remarks on this clone: The identical CDR3 is also encoded by other nucleotide sequences in the sample. The rearrangement links TRBV7-8 to TRBJ1-5, with 9 bases fitting TRBD1. Germline V gene sequence: CDR1 SGHVS, CDR2 FQNEAQ. The CDR3 contains 14 residues. Trimming cost V 5 bases and J 7 bases; bases outside gene matches: 6. Here the CDR3 reads CASSPGTGNQPQHF. CDR3 in DNA: TGTGCCAGCAGCCCCGGGACAGGGAACCAGCCCCAGCATTTT.

The rearrangement joins TRBV19 to TRBJ1-2, with D possibly matching TRBD1 (5 bases). The V end lost 7 bases, the J end lost 10 bases, and 22 bases lay between the germline ends. Per the germline V gene, CDR1 is LNHDA and CDR2 is SQIVND (reference sequence). The CDR3 covers 14 residues. The CDR3 nucleotides are TGTGCCAGTATGAGGAGAGACAGCTCCCTCGACTACACCTTC. Protein product: CASMRRDSSLDYTF.